A selection of T cell receptor beta chains follows, all from one sample in a study of blood T cell repertoires in COVID-19. Some clones are missing from TCRdb's copy, which holds only in-frame ones; the method was immunoSEQ multiplex PCR. The sample has fewer than 300,000 clones; approximately 93% are singletons. Sequences were obtained from peripheral blood. The receptor set was obtained from a woman aged 30 to 39 with COVID-19, enrolled during active disease. Each CDR3 is given with its conserved first and last residue. Each record gives: CDR3 protein, CDR3 DNA, J gene, V gene, D gene, clone size, CDR3 length. The D gene is left open where the match is weak. The size entry is marked missing in some rows and otherwise reads once, few, many or a size class.

CAWSVPGGSYEQYF | TGTGCCTGGAGTGTCCCAGGGGGGTCCTACGAGCAGTACTTC | TRBJ2-7 | TRBV30 | . | . | 14
CASSLEGRAIGGEQFF | TGTGCCAGCAGCTTAGAGGGCAGGGCAATTGGCGGTGAGCAGTTCTTC | TRBJ2-1 | TRBV11-2 | . | . | 16
CASTQTPGTVNSNQPQHF | TGTGCCAGCACCCAAACCCCCGGGACAGTTAATAGCAATCAGCCCCAGCATTTT | TRBJ1-5 | TRBV28 | TRBD1 | . | 18
CASSRVASGTEAFF | TGTGCCAGCAGTCGGGTGGCTTCGGGCACTGAAGCTTTCTTT | TRBJ1-1 | TRBV6-5 | . | once | 14
CASSPQDGSGNTIYF | TGTGCCAGTAGTCCGCAGGATGGCTCTGGAAACACCATATATTTT | TRBJ1-3 | TRBV19 | . | . | 15
CASSLGQGQSDTQYF | TGCGCCAGCAGCTTGGGACAGGGTCAATCAGATACGCAGTATTTT | TRBJ2-3 | TRBV5-1 | TRBD1 | once | 15
CASRLAGTTRELFF | TGTGCCAGCCGACTAGCGGGGACCACCAGGGAGCTGTTTTTT | TRBJ2-2 | TRBV6-5 | TRBD2 | . | 14
CASSLGFSRAYEQYF | TGTGCCAGCAGCTTGGGTTTCTCGCGGGCCTACGAGCAGTACTTC | TRBJ2-7 | TRBV5-4 | . | . | 15
CASLEGANSPLHF | TGTGCCAGCTTAGAGGGGGCGAACTCACCCCTCCACTTT | TRBJ1-6 | TRBV11-2 | TRBD1 | once | 13
CASSSGAGRQFF | TGTGCCAGCAGCTCCGGAGCGGGGAGGCAGTTCTTC | TRBJ2-1 | TRBV7-2 | TRBD2 | once | 12
CASSQGTSGTEETQYF | TGTGCCAGCAGCCAAGGAACTAGCGGGACGGAAGAGACCCAGTACTTC | TRBJ2-5 | TRBV3-1/TRBV3-2 | TRBD2 | . | 16
CASSYSASGAYNEQFF | TGTGCCAGCAGTTACTCGGCTAGCGGGGCCTACAATGAGCAGTTCTTC | TRBJ2-1 | TRBV6-5 | TRBD2 | . | 16
CASSPSGRRYEQFF | TGTGCCAGCAGCCCTAGCGGGAGAAGGTATGAGCAGTTCTTC | TRBJ2-1 | TRBV3-1/TRBV3-2 | TRBD2 | once | 14
CASSLNRLNEKLFF | TGTGCCAGCAGTTTGAACAGATTAAATGAAAAACTGTTTTTT | TRBJ1-4 | TRBV27 | . | . | 14
CSVERRDRGYNEQFF | TGCAGCGTTGAAAGGCGGGACAGGGGCTACAATGAGCAGTTCTTC | TRBJ2-1 | TRBV29-1 | TRBD1 | . | 15
CASRDRQYEKLFF | TGTGCCAGCAGGGACAGACAATATGAAAAACTGTTTTTT | TRBJ1-4 | TRBV12-3/TRBV12-4 | . | . | 13
CASSLPSKTGELFF | TGCGCCAGCAGCTTGCCGTCTAAAACCGGGGAGCTGTTTTTT | TRBJ2-2 | TRBV5-1 | . | . | 14
CASSPTKNIQYF | TGTGCCAGCAGTCCAACTAAAAACATTCAGTACTTC | TRBJ2-4 | TRBV12-3/TRBV12-4 | . | . | 12
CASNPDRAGGYTF | TGTGCCAGCAATCCTGACAGGGCAGGTGGCTACACCTTC | TRBJ1-2 | TRBV6-5 | TRBD1 | . | 13
CSVERTGSYTF | TGCAGCGTTGAGCGAACAGGTAGCTACACCTTC | TRBJ1-2 | TRBV29-1 | . | . | 11
CASSLGPNSGNTIYF | TGTGCCAGCAGCTTGGGGCCGAACAGTGGAAACACCATATATTTT | TRBJ1-3 | TRBV5-5 | . | . | 15
CASSSGQGNEQFF | TGTGCCAGCAGCTCGGGACAGGGGAATGAGCAGTTCTTC | TRBJ2-1 | TRBV7-9 | TRBD1 | . | 13
CASSLTRVANTGELFF | TGTGCCAGCAGCTTAACTAGGGTGGCGAACACCGGGGAGCTGTTTTTT | TRBJ2-2 | TRBV7-2 | . | . | 16
CATSDRRQGAKTQYF | TGTGCCACCAGTGACCGACGACAGGGGGCTAAGACCCAGTACTTC | TRBJ2-5 | TRBV24-1 | TRBD1 | . | 15
CASTRGGADNSPLHF | TGTGCCAGCACCCGGGGGGGGGCGGATAATTCACCCCTCCACTTT | TRBJ1-6 | TRBV6-5 | . | once | 15
CASSLNSGTGANYGYTF | TGTGCCAGCAGCTTGAACTCGGGGACAGGAGCTAACTATGGCTACACCTTC | TRBJ1-2 | TRBV7-2 | TRBD1 | . | 17
CSVDMTGTKGHNEQFF | TGCAGCGTTGATATGACAGGGACCAAAGGACACAATGAGCAGTTCTTC | TRBJ2-1 | TRBV29-1 | TRBD1 | . | 16
CASSLGSGSGQETQYF | TGTGCCAGCAGTTTGGGCAGCGGGAGCGGCCAAGAGACCCAGTACTTC | TRBJ2-5 | TRBV27 | TRBD2 | . | 16
CASRILQGAGGDTEAFF | TGCGCCAGCAGAATACTACAGGGGGCGGGGGGCGACACTGAAGCTTTCTTT | TRBJ1-1 | TRBV10-1 | TRBD1 | . | 17
CASSPTGVSYNSPLHF | TGTGCCAGCAGCCCGACAGGGGTGTCCTATAATTCACCCCTCCACTTT | TRBJ1-6 | TRBV6-2/TRBV6-3 | TRBD1 | . | 16
CAISESGGRSTEAFF | TGTGCCATCAGTGAGTCGGGAGGGAGAAGCACTGAAGCTTTCTTT | TRBJ1-1 | TRBV10-3 | . | . | 15